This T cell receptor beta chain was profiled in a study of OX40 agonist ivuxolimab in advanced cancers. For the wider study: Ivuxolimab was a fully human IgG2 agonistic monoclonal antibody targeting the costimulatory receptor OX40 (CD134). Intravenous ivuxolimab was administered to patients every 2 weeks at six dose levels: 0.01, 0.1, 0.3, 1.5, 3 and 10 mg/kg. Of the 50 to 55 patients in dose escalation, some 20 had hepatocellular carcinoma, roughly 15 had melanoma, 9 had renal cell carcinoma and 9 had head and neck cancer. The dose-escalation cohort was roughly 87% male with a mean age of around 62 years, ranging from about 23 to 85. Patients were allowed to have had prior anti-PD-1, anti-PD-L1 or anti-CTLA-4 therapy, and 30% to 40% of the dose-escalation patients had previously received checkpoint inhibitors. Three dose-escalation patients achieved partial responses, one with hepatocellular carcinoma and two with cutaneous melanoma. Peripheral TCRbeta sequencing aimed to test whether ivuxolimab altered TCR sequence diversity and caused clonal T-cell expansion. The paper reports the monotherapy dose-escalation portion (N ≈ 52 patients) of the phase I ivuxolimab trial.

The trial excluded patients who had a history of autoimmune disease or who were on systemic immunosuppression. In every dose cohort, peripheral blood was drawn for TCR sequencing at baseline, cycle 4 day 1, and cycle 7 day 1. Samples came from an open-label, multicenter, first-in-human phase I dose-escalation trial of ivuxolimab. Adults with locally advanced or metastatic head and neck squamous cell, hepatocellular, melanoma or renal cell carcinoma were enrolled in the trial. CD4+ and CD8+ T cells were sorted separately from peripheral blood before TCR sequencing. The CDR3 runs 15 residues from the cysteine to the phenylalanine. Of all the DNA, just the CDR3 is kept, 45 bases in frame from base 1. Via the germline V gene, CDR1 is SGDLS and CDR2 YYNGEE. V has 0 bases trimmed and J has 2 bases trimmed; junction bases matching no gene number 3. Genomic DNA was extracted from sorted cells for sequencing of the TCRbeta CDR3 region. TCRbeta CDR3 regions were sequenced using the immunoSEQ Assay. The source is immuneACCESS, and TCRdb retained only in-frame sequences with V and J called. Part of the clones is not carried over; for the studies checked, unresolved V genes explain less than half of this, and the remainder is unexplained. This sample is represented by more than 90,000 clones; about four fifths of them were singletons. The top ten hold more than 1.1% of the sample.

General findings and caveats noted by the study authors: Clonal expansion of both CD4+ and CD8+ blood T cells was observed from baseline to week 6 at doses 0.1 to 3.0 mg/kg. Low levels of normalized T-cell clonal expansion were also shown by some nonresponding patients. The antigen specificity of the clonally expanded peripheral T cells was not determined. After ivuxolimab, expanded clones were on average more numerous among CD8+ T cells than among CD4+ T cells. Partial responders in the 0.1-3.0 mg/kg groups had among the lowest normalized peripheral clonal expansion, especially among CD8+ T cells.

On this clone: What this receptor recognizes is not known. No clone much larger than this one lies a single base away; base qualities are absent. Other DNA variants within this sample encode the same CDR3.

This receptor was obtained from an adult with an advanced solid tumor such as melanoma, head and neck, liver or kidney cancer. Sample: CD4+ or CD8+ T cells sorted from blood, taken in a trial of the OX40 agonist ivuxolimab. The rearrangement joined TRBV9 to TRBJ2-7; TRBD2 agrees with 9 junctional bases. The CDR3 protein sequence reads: CASSVGLAGTYEQYF. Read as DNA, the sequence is TGTGCCAGCAGCGTAGGCCTAGCGGGAACCTACGAGCAGTACTTC.